The TCR beta chain under discussion was sequenced for a study of vaccination effects on CD4 cells after COVID-19. Study information: Post-vaccine sampling took place a median of 72 days after the second dose. Findings and caveats of the study: In the study, convalescent patients were few, and early post-infection timepoints were absent.

The table came from immunoSEQ multiplex PCR; TCRdb's copy has only in-frame clones and leaves some out. In the table there are about 59,000 clones, around 80% of which are singletons. Regarding this clone: Its antigen remains unknown.

Before any sequencing was done, the ViraFEST assay used viral peptide pools to expand antigen-specific CD4+ T cells. Following an approximately eleven-day culture, CD4+ T cells were purified. Of the BNT162b2 and mRNA-1273 vaccines, participants received two doses of one or the other. It was with about 10 IU/ml IL-2 and roughly 9.2 ug/ml peptides that about 2 million PBMC per well were cultured. The CDR3 consists of 15 residues. J was trimmed by 9 bases and V by 5 bases; bases with no gene match: 10. Per germline, CDR1 SGHRS and CDR2 YFSETQ. This receptor was obtained from a human donor who received a COVID-19 vaccine. The gene calls are TRBV5-1 and TRBJ2-1, with 11 bases matching TRBD2. Sequencing used CD4+ T cells from PBMCs cultured with HCoV-OC43 spike peptides, obtained after COVID-19 vaccination. The subset is: HCoV-OC43 spike overlapping peptide pool stimulation. CDR3 amino acids: CASRQTSGVSLEQFF. The DNA of the CDR3 is TGCGCCAGCAGACAGACTAGCGGGGTTTCCCTTGAGCAGTTCTTC.